This T cell receptor beta chain originates from a study of technical replicates of blood from a few donors. Data came from immunoSEQ multiplex PCR; TCRdb stores just in-frame clones and leaves some out. The profile shows 50,000 to 70,000 clones, over 75% of them singletons. This CDR3 has 14 residues. Germline V gene sequence: CDR1 SGHDT, CDR2 YYEEEE. Deletions cut 2 bases from V and 4 bases from J, with 10 bases between. This TCR derives from a human donor in good health. Some clones in this sample may be carry-over from other donors' samples. Sequencing input: PBMCs. The chain combines TRBV5-6 with TRBJ1-5; the D gene is possibly TRBD1 (5 bases). The CDR3 DNA is TGTGCCAGCAGCTTTCGACAGAAGAATCAGCCCCAGCATTTT. The encoded protein is CASSFRQKNQPQHF.